The next 19 T cell receptor beta chains were all read from a single sample in a study of blood T cell repertoires in COVID-19. Produced via immunoSEQ multiplex PCR; TCRdb's table is partial and in-frame only. The sample consists of roughly 270,000 clones, roughly 80% of them appearing once. What was sequenced was PBMCs or T cells enriched from blood (not recorded which). These TCRs come from a man between 40 and 49 years old who had been exposed to COVID-19.

This chain uses TRBV5-1 with TRBJ2-7; 11 nucleotides agree with TRBD2. Trimming at V came to 3 bases and at J to 4 bases, leaving 6 bases not matched to a gene. CDR3 length equals 15 residues. From germline, CDR1 is SGHRS and CDR2 YFSETQ. The CDR3 reads CASSSTSGSRYEQYF. The CDR3 bases are TGCGCCAGCAGCTCCACTAGCGGGAGTCGGTACGAGCAGTACTTC.

The chain carries TRBV2 and TRBJ1-6; TRBD1 might be the D (5 bases). This CDR3 region has 16 residues. Germline CDR1 and CDR2: SNHLY and FYNNEI. The V end was cut by 9 bases, the J end by 7 bases, with 22 bases between. CDR3 sequence (DNA): TGTGCCAGTCGAGACAGCTTAAGACCCCAAAATTCACCCCTCCACTTT. Translating it yields CASRDSLRPQNSPLHF.

The genes are TRBV5-1 and TRBJ2-7; possibly TRBD1 for D (6 bases). Looked up from germline, CDR1 is SGHRS and CDR2 is YFSETQ. V was pared by 4 bases and J by 4 bases, with 15 bases between. This CDR3 contains 14 residues. The CDR3 is CASSPGTGQYEQYF. The CDR3 region has the DNA TGCGCCAGCAGCCCTGGAACAGGGCAGTACGAGCAGTACTTC. Variable domain in full (rest from reference TRBV5-1 and TRBJ2-7): KAGVTQTPRYLIKTRGQQVTLSCSPISGHRSVSWYQQTPGQGLQFLFEYFSETQRNKGNFPGRFSGRQFSNSRSEMNVSTLELGDSALYLCASSPGTGQYEQYFGPGTRLTVT.

The rearrangement joins TRBV9 to TRBJ1-3; possible D gene TRBD1, 5 bases. The CDR3 is 17 residues long. V was cut by 0 bases and J by 0 bases, with 13 bases left in between. From germline, CDR1 is SGDLS and CDR2 YYNGEE. The CDR3 sequence is CASSVAGTGLSGNTIYF. The CDR3 DNA follows: TGTGCCAGCAGCGTAGCTGGTACAGGTCTCTCTGGAAACACCATATATTTT.

This sequence joins TRBV7-9 and TRBJ1-1; TRBD1 is a possible D gene (5 bases). The CDR3 extends over 15 amino acids. V was shortened by 4 bases and J by 1 base, with 13 bases between the two germline ends. The germline V gene encodes CDR1 SEHNR and CDR2 FQNEAQ (reference sequence). CDR3 DNA sequence: TGTGCCAGCAGCTCACATAAAACAGGGAACACTGAAGCTTTCTTT. It encodes CASSSHKTGNTEAFF.

This clone was detected once. The chain carries TRBV6-5 and TRBJ2-7; 11 bases map to TRBD2. This CDR3 comprises 13 residues. From germline, CDR1 is MNHEY and CDR2 SVGAGI. V shed 7 bases and J 7 bases; nucleotides not matched to a gene: 6. CDR3 coding DNA: TGTGCCAGCAACAGTCTAGCGGGAGGTGAGCAGTACTTC. Protein sequence: CASNSLAGGEQYF.

The genes are TRBV19 and TRBJ1-3, with 8 bases identical to TRBD1. The CDR3 length is 13 residues. The germline V gene has CDR1 LNHDA and CDR2 SQIVND (reference sequence). Unmatched junction bases numbered 2, after V lost 6 bases and J lost 4 bases. Here the CDR3 reads CASSRDRGNTIYF. The CDR3 DNA follows: TGTGCCAGTAGCCGGGACAGGGGAAACACCATATATTTT. Together with reference TRBV19 and TRBJ1-3, the CDR3 gives the full variable domain: DGGITQSPKYLFRKEGQNVTLSCEQNLNHDAMYWYRQDPGQGLRLIYYSQIVNDFQKGDIAEGYSVSREKKESFPLTVTSAQKNPTAFYLCASSRDRGNTIYFGEGSWLTVV.

This clone was seen ten or more times. J is TRBJ2-2 and V is TRBV11-2; tentatively, D is TRBD1 (7 bases). Germline V gene sequence: CDR1 SGHAT, CDR2 FQNNGV. Deletions cut 5 bases from V and 5 bases from J, with 15 bases between. The CDR3 runs to 15 residues. CDR3 nucleotide sequence: TGTGCCAGCAGCCGACGGGCAGGGGGGACCGGGGAGCTGTTTTTT. Its translation: CASSRRAGGTGELFF.

The V and J genes are TRBV2 and TRBJ1-5, with TRBD1 as a possible D gene (5 bases). The CDR3 covers 14 residues. The V gene lost 7 bases and the J gene lost 3 bases, with 13 bases spanning the gap. CDR1 is SNHLY and CDR2 is FYNNEI in the germline V gene. The CDR3 protein is CASTVGGSNQPQHF. The CDR3 bases are TGTGCCAGCACCGTCGGGGGTTCCAATCAGCCCCAGCATTTT.

The chain couples TRBV2 to TRBJ1-4; 7 positions agree with TRBD1. The CDR3 loop spans 16 amino acids. Germline-derived CDR1 and CDR2 are SNHLY and FYNNEI. V shed 9 bases and J 0 bases; nucleotides not matched to a gene: 10. This chain's CDR3 is CASRQGRTATNEKLFF. The CDR3 bases are TGTGCCAGTAGACAGGGACGGACTGCAACTAATGAAAAACTGTTTTTT.

The chain combines TRBV19 with TRBJ2-5; D is perhaps TRBD2 (7 bases). There are 17 residues in the CDR3. Germline CDR1 reads LNHDA; CDR2 reads SQIVND (reference sequence). Trimming removed 0 bases at V and 9 bases at J, with 23 bases between. CDR3 DNA: TGTGCCAGTAGTATAGATGGGGGGGGCACTCCGATATCTCCCCAGTACTTC. Amino acid sequence: CASSIDGGGTPISPQYF.

The J gene is TRBJ1-4, the V gene TRBV30; possible D gene TRBD1, 5 bases. The CDR3 loop spans 14 amino acids. Trimming removed 3 bases from V and 8 bases from J, with 16 bases in between. Germline V gene lookup returns CDR1 GTSNPN and CDR2 SVGIG (reference sequence). CDR3: CAWRSWGGVEKLFF. CDR3 in DNA: TGTGCCTGGAGATCCTGGGGCGGAGTGGAAAAACTGTTTTTT.

V usage is TRBV19 and J usage is TRBJ1-2; tentatively, D is TRBD1 (6 bases). The V end lost 7 bases, the J end lost 6 bases, and 15 bases lay between the germline ends. The germline V gene has CDR1 LNHDA and CDR2 SQIVND (reference sequence). CDR3 length equals 13 residues. The CDR3 region has the DNA TGTGCCAGTAATTACAGGGCACGGGATGGCTACACCTTC. Protein sequence: CASNYRARDGYTF. The full variable domain, rest sourced from reference TRBV19 and TRBJ1-2, is DGGITQSPKYLFRKEGQNVTLSCEQNLNHDAMYWYRQDPGQGLRLIYYSQIVNDFQKGDIAEGYSVSREKKESFPLTVTSAQKNPTAFYLCASNYRARDGYTFGSGTRLTVV.

This clone was found once. The rearrangement joins TRBV11-2 to TRBJ2-7; 9 positions match TRBD2. This CDR3 is built from 15 residues. CDR1 is SGHAT, CDR2 FQNNGV, per germline. Trimming removed 1 base from V and 7 bases from J; junction bases left unmatched: 8. For the CDR3, the DNA is TGTGCCAGCAGCTTAGTGCGGGAGGGCCTTAGGGAGCAGTACTTC. As protein: CASSLVREGLREQYF.

The chain recombines TRBV28 with TRBJ2-7; possible D gene TRBD1, 6 bases. Trimming pared 10 bases from V and 6 bases from J, leaving 16 bases between. Germline assignment: CDR1 MDHEN and CDR2 SYDVKM. This CDR3 region has 12 residues. The CDR3 DNA sequence: TGTGCCACCGCAACAGGGTGGGCCGAGCAGTACTTC. As protein: CATATGWAEQYF.

The chain has TRBV5-1 and TRBJ2-1; a possible D gene is TRBD2 (6 bases). V was clipped by 0 bases and J by 6 bases, with 10 bases between them. Germline V gene lookup returns CDR1 SGHRS and CDR2 YFSETQ. CDR3 length: 14 residues. CDR3 sequence (DNA): TGCGCCAGCAGCTTGGGACTAGATGGCAATGAGCAGTTCTTC. Amino acids: CASSLGLDGNEQFF.

This clone was recorded at least ten times. The chain recombines TRBV12-3 or TRBV12-4 with TRBJ2-1; tentative D call: TRBD2 (6 bases). The CDR3 runs 11 residues. V was trimmed by 6 bases and J by 15 bases, leaving 15 bases between them. The CDR3 region has the DNA TGTGCCAGCAGCTCAACGGGAGAACCGTTCTTC. Its translation: CASSSTGEPFF.

The chain couples TRBV10-2 to TRBJ1-6, with TRBD1 identical over 11 bases. Germline CDR1 is WSHSY and CDR2 is SAAADI. The CDR3 covers 15 residues. J was trimmed by 9 bases and V by 6 bases; bases with no gene match: 7. CDR3 DNA: TGCGCCAGCAGGCTCGGGACAGGGGGAACTTCACCCCTCCACTTT. It is translated as CASRLGTGGTSPLHF.

DNA for the CDR3: TGTGCCAGCACCAACCGGGACAGGGGGTTGTACGAGCAGTACTTC. This codes for CASTNRDRGLYEQYF. The V call is TRBV2, the J call TRBJ2-7; the match to TRBD1 covers 11 bases. This CDR3 contains 15 residues. Germline V gene sequence: CDR1 SNHLY, CDR2 FYNNEI. The V segment lost 7 bases and the J segment 4 bases; nucleotides outside the gene matches: 9.